Reported below is one T cell receptor beta chain. Method: immunoSEQ multiplex PCR; TCRdb's copy keeps in-frame clones and lacks some. In the table there are 90,000 to 150,000 clones, 80% to 95% of which are singletons. This specimen comes from a study of T cell responses to AZD1222 COVID-19 vaccine. This CDR3 is built from 12 residues. Between the trimmed V and J ends, which lost 5 bases and 4 bases, there was a span of 8 bases. Germline CDR1 reads SEHNR; CDR2 reads FQNEAQ (reference sequence). This clonotype was sampled from an adult who received the MenACWY meningococcal vaccine as a control. Sequenced here: peripheral blood, sampled 28 days after the second dose of the MenACWY control vaccine. V gene TRBV7-9 combines with J gene TRBJ2-5; a possible D gene is TRBD1 (6 bases). The DNA for the CDR3 is TGTGCCAGCAGCCGGACAGTAGAGACCCAGTACTTC. This sequence encodes CASSRTVETQYF.